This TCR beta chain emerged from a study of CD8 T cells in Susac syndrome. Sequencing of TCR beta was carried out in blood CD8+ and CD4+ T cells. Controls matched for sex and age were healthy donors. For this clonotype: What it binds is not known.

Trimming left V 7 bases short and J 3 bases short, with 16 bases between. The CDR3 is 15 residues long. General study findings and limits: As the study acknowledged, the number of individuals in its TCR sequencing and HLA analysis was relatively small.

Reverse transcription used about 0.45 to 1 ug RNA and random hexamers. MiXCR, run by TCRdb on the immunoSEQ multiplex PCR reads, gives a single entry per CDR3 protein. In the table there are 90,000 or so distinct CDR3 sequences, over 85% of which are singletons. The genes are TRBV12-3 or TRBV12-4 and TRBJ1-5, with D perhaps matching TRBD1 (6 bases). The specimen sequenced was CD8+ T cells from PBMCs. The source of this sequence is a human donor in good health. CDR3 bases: TGTGCCAGCACCTCTCCCGGGACATCCAATCAGCCCCAGCATTTT. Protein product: CASTSPGTSNQPQHF.